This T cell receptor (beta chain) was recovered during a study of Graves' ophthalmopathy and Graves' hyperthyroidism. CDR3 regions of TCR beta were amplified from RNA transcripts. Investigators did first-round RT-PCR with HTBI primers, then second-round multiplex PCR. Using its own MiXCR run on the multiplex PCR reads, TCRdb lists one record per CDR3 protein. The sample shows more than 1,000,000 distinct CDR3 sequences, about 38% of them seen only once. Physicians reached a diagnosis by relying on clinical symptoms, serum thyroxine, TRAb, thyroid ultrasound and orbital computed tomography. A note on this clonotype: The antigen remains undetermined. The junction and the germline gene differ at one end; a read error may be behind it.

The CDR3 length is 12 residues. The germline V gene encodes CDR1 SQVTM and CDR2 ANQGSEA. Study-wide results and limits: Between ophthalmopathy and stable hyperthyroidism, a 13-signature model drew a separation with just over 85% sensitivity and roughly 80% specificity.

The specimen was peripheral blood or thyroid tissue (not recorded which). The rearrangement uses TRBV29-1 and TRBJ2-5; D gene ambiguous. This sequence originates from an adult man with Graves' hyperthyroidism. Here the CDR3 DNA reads TGCAGCGTTGAACAGACTTTGGCGACCCAGCACTTC. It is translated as CSVEQTLATQHF. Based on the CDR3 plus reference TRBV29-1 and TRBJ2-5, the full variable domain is SAVISQKPSRDICQRGTSLTIQCQVDSQVTMMFWYRQQPGQSLTLIATANQGSEATYESGFVIDKFPISRPNLTFSTLTVSNMSPEDSSIYLCSVEQTLATQHFGPGTRLLVL.